The 3 T cell receptor beta chains below come from one sample, sequenced in a study of patients and donors after allogeneic stem cell transplantation. TCRdb reanalysed the RT-PCR reads using MiXCR and keeps one entry per CDR3 protein. The sample contains over 400,000 distinct CDR3 sequences, around 16% of which appear only once. The material sequenced was blood, either unsorted or a sorted T cell fraction (not recorded which). These receptors were collected from a human donor who was either an allogeneic HSCT recipient or a stem cell or donor lymphocyte infusion donor (not recorded which). It is not recorded whose cells these are; they may come from a transplant donor.

The table lists this clonotype with a few counts. The chain recombines TRBV7-8 with TRBJ1-1; 9 bases are a match to TRBD1. Looked up from germline, CDR1 is SGHVS and CDR2 is FQNEAQ. The length of the CDR3 is 17 residues. V was clipped by 5 bases and J by 0 bases; unmatched bases: 10. CDR3 protein: CASSPRQGVGLNTEAFF. CDR3 sequence (DNA): TGTGCCAGCAGCCCCCGACAGGGGGTAGGCCTGAACACTGAAGCTTTCTTT.

This clonotype was counted a few times. The gene calls are TRBV20-1 and TRBJ2-5; D uncertain. The germline V gene encodes CDR1 DFQATT and CDR2 SNEGSKA (reference sequence). The CDR3 length is 11 residues. Trimming shortened V by 2 bases and J by 4 bases, and 5 bases separated the two germline ends. CDR3 coding DNA: TGCAGTGCTAGATTGCGAGAGACCCAGTACTTC. It specifies CSARLRETQYF.

This clonotype turned up a few times. V usage is TRBV20-1 and J usage is TRBJ2-7; D possibly corresponds to TRBD1 (5 bases). V dropped 0 bases and J dropped 2 bases, with 14 bases sitting between them. Per germline, CDR1 DFQATT and CDR2 SNEGSKA (reference sequence). This CDR3 region has 15 residues. The CDR3 spells CSARDVYGAAYEQYF. The CDR3, as DNA: TGCAGTGCTAGAGATGTCTATGGGGCAGCCTACGAGCAGTACTTC.